This TCR beta chain was observed in a study of blood T cell repertoires in COVID-19. Germline V gene data show CDR1 as SGHRS and CDR2 as YFSETQ. The CDR3 extends over 15 amino acids. Trimming cost V 6 bases and J 6 bases, with 20 bases left between them. Here immunoSEQ multiplex PCR was the method, and the copy in TCRdb shows in-frame clones only, minus some. Among nearly 350,000 clones listed, about 90% were seen once. The rearrangement uses TRBV5-1 and TRBJ2-3; D possibly corresponds to TRBD2 (5 bases). Input material: peripheral blood. The receptor comes from a woman aged 45-60 years with COVID-19, enrolled during active disease. In nucleotides, the CDR3 is TGCGCCAGCAATCGGGGTCGGGCTGGGGTCGATACGCAGTATTTT. It codes for CASNRGRAGVDTQYF.